The clone carrying this TCR beta chain appeared a single time. This specimen belongs to a study of T cell changes during pregnancy in multiple sclerosis. Clones were sequenced by immunoSEQ multiplex PCR, and TCRdb holds only the in-frame ones, with some missing. Altogether tens of thousands of clones are present, about 91% being singletons, with the ten largest covering roughly 1.5%. Germline-derived CDR1 and CDR2 are SQVTM and ANQGSEA. Trimming cost V 7 bases and J 1 base; bases outside gene matches: 12. This CDR3 is built from 18 residues. The gene calls are TRBV29-1 and TRBJ2-1; 14 nucleotides align to TRBD2. This TCR came from a female donor with multiple sclerosis, enrolled in a pregnancy study. The source was peripheral blood, collected after pregnancy. The CDR3 DNA is TGCAGCGGCTCCGGGACTAGCGGGAGCGACCCTTCCTACAATGAGCAGTTCTTC. Its translation is CSGSGTSGSDPSYNEQFF.